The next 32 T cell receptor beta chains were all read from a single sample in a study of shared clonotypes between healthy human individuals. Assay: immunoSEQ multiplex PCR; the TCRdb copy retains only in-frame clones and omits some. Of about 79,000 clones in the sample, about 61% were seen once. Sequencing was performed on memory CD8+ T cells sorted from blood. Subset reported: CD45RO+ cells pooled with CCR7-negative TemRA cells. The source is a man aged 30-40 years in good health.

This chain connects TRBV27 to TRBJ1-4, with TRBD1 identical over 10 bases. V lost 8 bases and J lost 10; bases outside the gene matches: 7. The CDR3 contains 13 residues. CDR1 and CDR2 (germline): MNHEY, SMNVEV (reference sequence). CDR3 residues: CASGLTGGGKLFF. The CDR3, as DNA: TGTGCCAGCGGATTGACAGGGGGCGGAAAACTGTTTTTT.

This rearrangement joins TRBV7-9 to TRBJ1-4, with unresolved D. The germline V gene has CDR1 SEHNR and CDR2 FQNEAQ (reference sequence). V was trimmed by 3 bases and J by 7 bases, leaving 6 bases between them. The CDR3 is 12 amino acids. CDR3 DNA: TGTGCCAGCAGCTTCCTCAGTGAAAAACTGTTTTTT. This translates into CASSFLSEKLFF. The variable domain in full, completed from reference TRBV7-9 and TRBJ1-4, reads DTGVSQNPRHKITKRGQNVTFRCDPISEHNRLYWYRQTLGQGPEFLTYFQNEAQLEKSRLLSDRFSAERPKGSFSTLEIQRTEQGDSAMYLCASSFLSEKLFFGSGTQLSVL.

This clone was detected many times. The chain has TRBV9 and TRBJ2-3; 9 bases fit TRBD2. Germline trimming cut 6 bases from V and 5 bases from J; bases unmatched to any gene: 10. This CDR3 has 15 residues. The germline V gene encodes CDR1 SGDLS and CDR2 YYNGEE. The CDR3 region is CASTSSGSGVDTQYF. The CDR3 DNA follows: TGTGCCAGCACTAGTAGCGGGAGTGGTGTAGATACGCAGTATTTT.

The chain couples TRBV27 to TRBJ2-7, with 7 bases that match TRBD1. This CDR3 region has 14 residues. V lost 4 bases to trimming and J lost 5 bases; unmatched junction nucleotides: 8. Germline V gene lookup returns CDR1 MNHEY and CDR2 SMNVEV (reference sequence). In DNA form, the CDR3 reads TGTGCCAGCAGTTACCTACAGGGGTCGGACGAGCAGTACTTC. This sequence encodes CASSYLQGSDEQYF.

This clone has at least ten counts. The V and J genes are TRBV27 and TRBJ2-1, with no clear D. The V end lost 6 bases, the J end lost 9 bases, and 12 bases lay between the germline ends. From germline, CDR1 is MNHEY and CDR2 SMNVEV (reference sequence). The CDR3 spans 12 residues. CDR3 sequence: CASSPLGIEQFF. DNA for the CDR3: TGTGCCAGCAGCCCGCTAGGTATTGAGCAGTTCTTC.

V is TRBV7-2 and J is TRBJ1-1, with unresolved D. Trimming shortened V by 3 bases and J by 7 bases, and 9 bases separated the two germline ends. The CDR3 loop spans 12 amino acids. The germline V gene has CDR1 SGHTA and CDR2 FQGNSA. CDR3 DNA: TGTGCCAGCAGCTTTAGCCGGGATGAAGCTTTCTTT. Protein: CASSFSRDEAFF.

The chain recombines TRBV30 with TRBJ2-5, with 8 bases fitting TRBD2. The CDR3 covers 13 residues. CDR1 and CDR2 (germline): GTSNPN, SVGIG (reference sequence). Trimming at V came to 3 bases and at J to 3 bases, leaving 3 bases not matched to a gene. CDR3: CAWRRAGEETQYF. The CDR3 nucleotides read TGTGCCTGGAGACGAGCGGGAGAAGAGACCCAGTACTTC.

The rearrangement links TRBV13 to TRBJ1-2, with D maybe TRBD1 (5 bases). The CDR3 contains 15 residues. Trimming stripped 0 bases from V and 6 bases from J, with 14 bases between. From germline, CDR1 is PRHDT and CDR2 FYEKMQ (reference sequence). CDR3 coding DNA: TGTGCCAGCAGCTTAGGCCAGGGAAATAAGGATGGCTACACCTTC. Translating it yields CASSLGQGNKDGYTF.

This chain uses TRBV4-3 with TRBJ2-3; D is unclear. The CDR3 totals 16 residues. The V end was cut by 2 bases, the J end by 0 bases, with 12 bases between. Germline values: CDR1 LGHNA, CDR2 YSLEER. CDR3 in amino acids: CASSQSPGPSTDTQYF. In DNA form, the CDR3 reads TGCGCCAGCAGCCAATCTCCGGGCCCGAGCACAGATACGCAGTATTTT.

The CDR3 DNA reads TGTGCCAGCAGTCCATTGCCGATTCTAGCTCAAGAGACCCAGTACTTC. Translating it yields CASSPLPILAQETQYF. V is TRBV28 and J is TRBJ2-5, with a possible D match to TRBD2 (5 bases). CDR3 length: 16 residues. Germline loops: CDR1 MDHEN, CDR2 SYDVKM. Trimming removed 5 bases from V and 2 bases from J, with 18 bases in between.

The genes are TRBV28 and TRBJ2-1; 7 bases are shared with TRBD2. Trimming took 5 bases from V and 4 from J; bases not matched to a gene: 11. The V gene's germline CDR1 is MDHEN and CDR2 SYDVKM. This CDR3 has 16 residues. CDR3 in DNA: TGTGCCAGCAGTCCCCTCCTAAGCGGGATTTACAATGAGCAGTTCTTC. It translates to CASSPLLSGIYNEQFF.

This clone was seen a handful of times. CDR3 amino acids: CASSYSNTGELFF. The CDR3 region has the DNA TGTGCCAGCAGTTACTCAAACACCGGGGAGCTGTTTTTT. This chain uses TRBV6-5 with TRBJ2-2; unclear D gene. The ends were cut back, 0 bases at V and 2 bases at J, with 1 base in the middle. This CDR3 spans 13 amino acids. From germline, CDR1 is MNHEY and CDR2 SVGAGI.

CDR3 sequence (DNA): TGTGCCAGCAGTTACTCGACAGACGAGCAGTACTTC. Amino acid sequence: CASSYSTDEQYF. The rearrangement joins TRBV6-6 to TRBJ2-7; D possibly corresponds to TRBD1 (5 bases). The CDR3 consists of 12 residues. The V end lost 0 bases, the J end lost 5 bases, and 5 bases lay between the germline ends. Germline V CDR1 and CDR2: MNHNY, SVGAGI (reference sequence).

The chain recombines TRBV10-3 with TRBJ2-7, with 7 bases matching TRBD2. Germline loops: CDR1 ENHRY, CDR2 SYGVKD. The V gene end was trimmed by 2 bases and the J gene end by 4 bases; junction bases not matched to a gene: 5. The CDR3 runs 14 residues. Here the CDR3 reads CAISEGGRGYEQYF. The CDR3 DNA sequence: TGTGCCATCAGTGAGGGCGGGCGGGGGTACGAGCAGTACTTC.

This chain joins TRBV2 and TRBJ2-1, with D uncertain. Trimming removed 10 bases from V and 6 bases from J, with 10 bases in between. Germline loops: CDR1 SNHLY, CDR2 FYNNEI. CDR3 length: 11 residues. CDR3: CATRWGNEQFF. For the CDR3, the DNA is TGTGCCACCCGGTGGGGCAATGAGCAGTTCTTC.

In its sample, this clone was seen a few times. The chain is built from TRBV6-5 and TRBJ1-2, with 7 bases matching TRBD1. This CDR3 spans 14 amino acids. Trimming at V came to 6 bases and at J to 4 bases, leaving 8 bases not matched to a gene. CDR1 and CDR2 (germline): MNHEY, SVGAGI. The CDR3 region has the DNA TGTGCCAGCAGGGATGATGACAGGGCCTATGGCTACACCTTC. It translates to CASRDDDRAYGYTF.

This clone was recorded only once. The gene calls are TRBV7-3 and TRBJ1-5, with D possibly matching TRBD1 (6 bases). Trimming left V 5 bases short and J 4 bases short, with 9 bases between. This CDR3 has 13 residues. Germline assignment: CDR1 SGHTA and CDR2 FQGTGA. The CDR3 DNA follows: TGTGCCAGCAGCACACAGGGTAATCAGCCCCAGCATTTT. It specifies CASSTQGNQPQHF.

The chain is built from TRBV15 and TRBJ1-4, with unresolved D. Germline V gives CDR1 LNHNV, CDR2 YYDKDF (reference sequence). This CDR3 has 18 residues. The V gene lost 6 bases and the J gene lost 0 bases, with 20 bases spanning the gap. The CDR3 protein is CATSPRPLEIATNEKLFF. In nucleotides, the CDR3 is TGTGCCACCAGTCCCCGGCCGCTTGAGATTGCAACTAATGAAAAACTGTTTTTT.

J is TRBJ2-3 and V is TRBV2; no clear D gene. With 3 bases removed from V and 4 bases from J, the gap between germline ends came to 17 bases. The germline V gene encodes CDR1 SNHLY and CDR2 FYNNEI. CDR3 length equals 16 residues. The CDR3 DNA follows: TGTGCCAGCAGTGAGGGTTTTCGGATTGGCGCAGATACGCAGTATTTT. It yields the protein CASSEGFRIGADTQYF.

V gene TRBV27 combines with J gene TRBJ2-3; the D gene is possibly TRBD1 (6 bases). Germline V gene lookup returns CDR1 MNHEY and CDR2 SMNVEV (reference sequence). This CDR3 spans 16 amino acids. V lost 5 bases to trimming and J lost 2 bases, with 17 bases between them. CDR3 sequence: CASSTGIIRATDTQYF. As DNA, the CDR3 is TGTGCCAGCAGTACAGGGATAATCCGTGCCACAGATACGCAGTATTTT.

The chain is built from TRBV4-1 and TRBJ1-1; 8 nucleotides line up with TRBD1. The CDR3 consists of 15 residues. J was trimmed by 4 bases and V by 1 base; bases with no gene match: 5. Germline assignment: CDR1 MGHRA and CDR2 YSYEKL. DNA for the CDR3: TGCGCCAGCAGCCAAGGGACAGGGTTTTTCACTGAAGCTTTCTTT. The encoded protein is CASSQGTGFFTEAFF.

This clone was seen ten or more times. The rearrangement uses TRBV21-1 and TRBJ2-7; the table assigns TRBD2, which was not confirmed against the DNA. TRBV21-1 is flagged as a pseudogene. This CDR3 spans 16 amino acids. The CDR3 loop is CASRRRANGAAYEQYF. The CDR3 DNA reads TGTGCCAGCAGAAGAAGAGCTAACGGAGCTGCCTACGAGCAGTACTTC.

In DNA form, the CDR3 reads TGCGCCAGCAGCTTTGACAGTACCTACGAGCAGTACTTC. Translation: CASSFDSTYEQYF. This chain uses TRBV5-1 with TRBJ2-7, with a possible D match to TRBD1 (5 bases). The CDR3 has 13 amino acids. The V end lost 2 bases, the J end lost 2 bases, and 8 bases lay between the germline ends. The germline gives CDR1 SGHRS, CDR2 YFSETQ. Full variable domain (rest looked up from reference TRBV5-1 and TRBJ2-7): KAGVTQTPRYLIKTRGQQVTLSCSPISGHRSVSWYQQTPGQGLQFLFEYFSETQRNKGNFPGRFSGRQFSNSRSEMNVSTLELGDSALYLCASSFDSTYEQYFGPGTRLTVT.

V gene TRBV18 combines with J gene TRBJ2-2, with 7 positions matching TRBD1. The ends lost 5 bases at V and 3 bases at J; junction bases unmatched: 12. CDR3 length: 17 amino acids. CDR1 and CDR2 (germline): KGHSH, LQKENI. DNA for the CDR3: TGTGCCAGCTCATCGCGTGTCAAGGGGGCAGACACCGGGGAGCTGTTTTTT. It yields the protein CASSSRVKGADTGELFF.

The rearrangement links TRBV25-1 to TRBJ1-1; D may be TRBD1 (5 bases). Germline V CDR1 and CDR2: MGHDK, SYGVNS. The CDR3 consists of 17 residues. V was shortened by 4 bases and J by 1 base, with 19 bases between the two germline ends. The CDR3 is CASSGPYRRGGNTEAFF. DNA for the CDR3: TGTGCCAGCAGTGGCCCTTACCGGCGCGGGGGGAACACTGAAGCTTTCTTT.

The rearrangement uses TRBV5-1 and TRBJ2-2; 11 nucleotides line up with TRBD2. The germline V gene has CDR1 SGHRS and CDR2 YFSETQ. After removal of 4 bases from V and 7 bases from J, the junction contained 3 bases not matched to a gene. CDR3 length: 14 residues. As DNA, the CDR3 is TGCGCCAGCAGCCAGGGGACTAGCGGCGGGGAGCTGTTTTTT. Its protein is CASSQGTSGGELFF.

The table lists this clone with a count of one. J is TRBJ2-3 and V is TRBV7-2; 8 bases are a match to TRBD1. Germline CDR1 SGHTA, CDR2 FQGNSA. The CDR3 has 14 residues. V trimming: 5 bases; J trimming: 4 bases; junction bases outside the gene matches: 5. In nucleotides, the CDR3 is TGTGCCAGCAGCCGACAGACAGGGGCAGATACGCAGTATTTT. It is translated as CASSRQTGADTQYF.

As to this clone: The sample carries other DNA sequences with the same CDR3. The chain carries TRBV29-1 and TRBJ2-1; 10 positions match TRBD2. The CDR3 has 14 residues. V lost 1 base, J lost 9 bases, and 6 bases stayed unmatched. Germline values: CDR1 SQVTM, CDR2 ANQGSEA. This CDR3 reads CSVEGLAGEGEQFF. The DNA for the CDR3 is TGCAGCGTTGAAGGACTAGCGGGTGAGGGTGAGCAGTTCTTC.

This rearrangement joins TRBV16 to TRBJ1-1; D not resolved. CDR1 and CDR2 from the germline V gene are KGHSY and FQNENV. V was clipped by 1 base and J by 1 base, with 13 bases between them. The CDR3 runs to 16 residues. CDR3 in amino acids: CASSQFFQSRNTEAFF. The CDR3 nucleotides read TGTGCCAGCAGCCAATTCTTTCAGAGTAGGAACACTGAAGCTTTCTTT.

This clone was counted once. CDR3 bases: TGTGCCATCAGTAATCCCCATAGCGGGAGTCTCTATGAGCAGTTCTTC. This codes for CAISNPHSGSLYEQFF. The J gene is TRBJ2-1, the V gene TRBV10-3; 9 bases align to TRBD2. This CDR3 spans 16 amino acids. V dropped 5 bases and J dropped 8; count of bases not matched to a gene: 13. CDR1 is ENHRY and CDR2 is SYGVKD in the germline V gene.

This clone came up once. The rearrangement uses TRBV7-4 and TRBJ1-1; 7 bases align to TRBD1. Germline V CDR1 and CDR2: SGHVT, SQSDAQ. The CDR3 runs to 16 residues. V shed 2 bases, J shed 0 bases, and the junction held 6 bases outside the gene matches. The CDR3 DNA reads TGTGCCAGCAGCTTATTAGGGGGCACCATGAACACTGAAGCTTTCTTT. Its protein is CASSLLGGTMNTEAFF.

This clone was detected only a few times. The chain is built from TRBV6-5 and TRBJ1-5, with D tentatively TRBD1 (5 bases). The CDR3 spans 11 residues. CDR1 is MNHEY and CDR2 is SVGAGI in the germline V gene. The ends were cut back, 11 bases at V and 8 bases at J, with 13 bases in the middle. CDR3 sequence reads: CAVGGGEPQHF. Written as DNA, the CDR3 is TGTGCCGTGGGGGGAGGGGAGCCCCAGCATTTT.